One sample yielded the 10 T cell receptor beta chains listed below, sequenced in a study of blood T cell repertoires in COVID-19. Sequenced by immunoSEQ multiplex PCR; TCRdb stores in-frame clones only, minus some. The repertoire consists of some 490,000 clones, with 75% to 90% occurring once and the leading ten covering more than 7.5%. Material: PBMCs or T cells enriched from blood (not recorded which). The receptors come from a woman aged 55-75 years who had recovered from COVID-19.

The J gene is TRBJ2-3, the V gene TRBV6-5; D uncertain. The CDR3 runs to 12 residues. Germline V gives CDR1 MNHEY, CDR2 SVGAGI. V was trimmed by 6 bases and J by 2 bases, leaving 6 bases between them. CDR3 amino acids: CASRGVTDTQYF. The CDR3 coding sequence is TGTGCCAGCAGAGGAGTCACAGATACGCAGTATTTT.

The chain couples TRBV12-3 or TRBV12-4 to TRBJ1-2; 7 nucleotides align to TRBD1. Losses at the gene ends were 5 bases for V and 5 bases for J; bases not matched to a gene: 5. This CDR3 contains 13 residues. This CDR3 is CASSPRDRYGYTF. CDR3 nucleotides: TGTGCCAGCAGTCCCCGGGACAGATATGGCTACACCTTC.

The rearrangement uses TRBV28 and TRBJ1-3; 9 nucleotides match TRBD1. The germline CDR1 and CDR2 sequences are MDHEN and SYDVKM. The CDR3 runs 18 residues. With V trimmed by 8 bases and J by 4 bases, 18 bases remained unmatched. In DNA form, the CDR3 reads TGTGCCAGCGCCTCAGATACACTTGGACAGGGGTCCGGAAACACCATATATTTT. This sequence encodes CASASDTLGQGSGNTIYF.

The chain has TRBV6-6 and TRBJ2-2, with 10 bases matching TRBD1. V lost 2 bases, J lost 6 bases, and 3 bases stayed unmatched. This CDR3 is built from 15 residues. CDR1 and CDR2 (germline): MNHNY, SVGAGI (reference sequence). The CDR3 region has the DNA TGTGCCAGCAGTTACATTGGACAGGGGGCCGGGGAGCTGTTTTTT. As protein: CASSYIGQGAGELFF.

This sequence joins TRBV19 and TRBJ1-1; the D gene is possibly TRBD1 (5 bases). The CDR3 has 14 residues. The ends were cut back, 3 bases at V and 0 bases at J, with 8 bases in the middle. The germline V gene has CDR1 LNHDA and CDR2 SQIVND (reference sequence). CDR3 in DNA: TGTGCCAGTAGTATGGGGGGGATGAACACTGAAGCTTTCTTT. Its translation is CASSMGGMNTEAFF.

J is TRBJ2-2 and V is TRBV6-5; D possibly corresponds to TRBD1 (5 bases). V shed 8 bases and J shed 0 bases, with 10 bases lying between them. Germline-derived CDR1 and CDR2 are MNHEY and SVGAGI. This CDR3 contains 14 residues. The CDR3 sequence: CASGLGANTGELFF. The CDR3 nucleotides read TGTGCCAGCGGTTTAGGGGCGAACACCGGGGAGCTGTTTTTT.

The chain uses TRBV6-5 and TRBJ1-5, with 11 bases fitting TRBD1. Germline CDR1 MNHEY, CDR2 SVGAGI. The CDR3 is made up of 15 amino acids. J gave up 5 bases and V 7 bases, and 7 bases lay outside the gene matches. DNA of the CDR3: TGTGCCAGCACTCGGACAGGGGGCACGGATCAGCCCCAGCATTTT. Translated, it gives CASTRTGGTDQPQHF.

The chain employs TRBV5-1 and TRBJ1-1; tentative D call: TRBD1 (5 bases). V was trimmed by 4 bases and J by 3 bases, leaving 13 bases between them. Germline V gene data show CDR1 as SGHRS and CDR2 as YFSETQ. The CDR3 consists of 14 residues. Here the CDR3 reads CASSPPGGDTEAFF. The CDR3 bases are TGCGCCAGCAGCCCCCCCGGGGGGGACACTGAAGCTTTCTTT.

V and J are TRBV5-4 and TRBJ2-3; 12 nucleotides line up with TRBD2. Germline lookup yields CDR1 SGHNT and CDR2 YYREEE (reference sequence). The CDR3 is 16 residues long. V lost 4 bases and J lost 1; bases outside the gene matches: 4. CDR3 coding DNA: TGTGCCAGCAGCCTACCTAGCGGGGGGGGCACAGATACGCAGTATTTT. Residues: CASSLPSGGGTDTQYF.

The chain carries TRBV4-1 and TRBJ1-6; D not resolved. The length of the CDR3 is 19 residues. In germline, CDR1 is MGHRA, CDR2 YSYEKL. V dropped 0 bases and J dropped 2 bases, with 17 bases sitting between them. This chain's CDR3 is CASSQELGTGGTYNSPLHF. The CDR3 DNA follows: TGCGCCAGCAGCCAAGAACTCGGTACGGGTGGCACCTATAATTCACCCCTCCACTTT.